Listed here are 20 T cell receptor beta chains from one sample, sequenced in a study of blood T cell repertoires in COVID-19. Method: immunoSEQ multiplex PCR; TCRdb's copy keeps in-frame clones and lacks some. The profile covers under 50,000 clones, with over 80% appearing a single time and approximately 7.2% taken by the ten largest. The source material was peripheral blood. Receptors originate from a human donor in a cohort sampled during active COVID-19.

This chain links TRBV7-3 with TRBJ2-5; weak D call: TRBD2 (7 bases). Germline values: CDR1 SGHTA, CDR2 FQGTGA. The germline V and J ends were trimmed by 3 bases and 1 base, with 12 bases remaining between them. The CDR3 has 15 amino acids. Written as DNA, the CDR3 is TGTGCCAGCAGCTTCAACCGGGGGGCCCAAGAGACCCAGTACTTC. Translated: CASSFNRGAQETQYF.

This chain connects TRBV20-1 to TRBJ2-1; TRBD2 agrees at 8 bases. This CDR3 spans 14 amino acids. Looked up from germline, CDR1 is DFQATT and CDR2 is SNEGSKA (reference sequence). V gave up 3 bases and J gave up 2 bases; unmatched junction bases: 3. The DNA of the CDR3 is TGCAGTGCTAGTACCGGGGGGGCCTACAATGAGCAGTTCTTC. As protein: CSASTGGAYNEQFF.

The chain joins TRBV5-6 to TRBJ2-3, with 9 bases matching TRBD2. V shed 3 bases, J shed 2 bases, and the junction held 4 bases outside the gene matches. CDR3 size: 15 residues. Germline CDR1 reads SGHDT; CDR2 reads YYEEEE. The CDR3 protein is CASSSGGGVTDTQYF. CDR3 bases: TGTGCCAGCAGCTCGGGCGGGGGGGTCACAGATACGCAGTATTTT.

This chain connects TRBV10-3 to TRBJ2-7; TRBD2 aligns across 9 bases. The CDR3 contains 15 residues. The junction had 11 bases not matched to a gene; V was cut back by 4 bases and J by 7 bases. Germline V gene sequence: CDR1 ENHRY, CDR2 SYGVKD. The CDR3 reads CAISVELAGSGEQYF. The CDR3 DNA sequence: TGTGCCATCAGTGTTGAGCTAGCGGGGTCGGGAGAGCAGTACTTC.

The chain has TRBV15 and TRBJ1-2, with 7 bases matching TRBD1. Germline V lookup: CDR1 LNHNV, CDR2 YYDKDF (reference sequence). The V gene end was trimmed by 6 bases and the J gene end by 4 bases; junction bases not matched to a gene: 8. This CDR3 region has 14 residues. The CDR3: CATRAGGNGYGYTF. CDR3 DNA sequence: TGTGCCACCAGAGCAGGGGGTAATGGCTATGGCTACACCTTC.

The J gene is TRBJ2-1, the V gene TRBV3-1 (or the pseudogene TRBV3-2); 7 bases agree with TRBD2. The CDR3 spans 15 residues. V dropped 5 bases and J dropped 0; count of bases not matched to a gene: 4. The germline V gene encodes CDR1 LGHDT and CDR2 YNNKEL (reference sequence). CDR3: CASSVTSDSYNEQFF. In nucleotides, the CDR3 is TGTGCCAGCAGCGTAACTAGCGACTCCTACAATGAGCAGTTCTTC.

This rearrangement joins TRBV3-1 (or the pseudogene TRBV3-2) to TRBJ1-4, with D possibly TRBD1 on 6 matching bases. This CDR3 comprises 16 residues. V was clipped by 4 bases and J by 7 bases, with 19 bases between them. The germline V gene has CDR1 LGHDT and CDR2 YNNKEL (reference sequence). The CDR3 DNA reads as TGTGCCAGCAGCCCCTCGGCTACAGGGAATGCTGAAAAACTGTTTTTT. Amino acid sequence: CASSPSATGNAEKLFF.

This clone was seen only a few times. The V gene is TRBV5-1, the J gene TRBJ2-2, with D uncertain. V shed 2 bases and J shed 6 bases, with 17 bases lying between them. Germline loops: CDR1 SGHRS, CDR2 YFSETQ. There are 16 residues in the CDR3. Here the CDR3 reads CASSFLPRMSPGELFF. The DNA of the CDR3 is TGCGCCAGCAGCTTTCTCCCCAGGATGAGTCCCGGGGAGCTGTTTTTT.

The chain is built from TRBV29-1 and TRBJ2-1; D possibly corresponds to TRBD2 (5 bases). CDR1 is SQVTM and CDR2 is ANQGSEA in the germline V gene. Between the trimmed V and J ends, which lost 6 bases and 6 bases, there was a span of 9 bases. This CDR3 comprises 11 residues. CDR3 DNA sequence: TGCAGCGTGGGCGGGCCCAATGAGCAGTTCTTC. Protein sequence: CSVGGPNEQFF.

The rearrangement uses TRBV5-4 and TRBJ2-5; a possible D gene is TRBD2 (5 bases). The CDR3 consists of 11 residues. Germline assignment: CDR1 SGHNT and CDR2 YYREEE (reference sequence). Trimming took off 3 bases at V and 5 bases at J, with 5 bases between the two ends. The CDR3 DNA reads TGTGCCAGCAGCTGGGAGGAGACCCAGTACTTC. Its protein product is CASSWEETQYF.

The rearrangement joins TRBV5-6 to TRBJ1-6; D possibly corresponds to TRBD1 (5 bases). Germline V gene lookup returns CDR1 SGHDT and CDR2 YYEEEE. V dropped 3 bases and J dropped 7 bases, with 17 bases sitting between them. The CDR3 is made up of 16 amino acids. The CDR3 region has the DNA TGTGCCAGCAGCTCCCTTAAGGTACAGGAGAATTCACCCCTCCACTTT. As protein: CASSSLKVQENSPLHF.

The chain couples TRBV6-5 to TRBJ1-2; perhaps TRBD1 as D (5 bases). The V end was cut by 2 bases, the J end by 3 bases, with 10 bases between. From germline, CDR1 is MNHEY and CDR2 SVGAGI. This CDR3 has 14 amino acids. CDR3 loop: CASSYDSPYYGYTF. The CDR3 coding sequence is TGTGCCAGCAGTTACGACAGCCCGTACTATGGCTACACCTTC.

This clone occurred a few times. The gene calls are TRBV5-1 and TRBJ1-2; D is perhaps TRBD1 (6 bases). The CDR3 length is 16 residues. CDR1 SGHRS and CDR2 YFSETQ come from the germline V gene. The ends were cut back, 0 bases at V and 2 bases at J, with 14 bases in the middle. The chain's CDR3 is CASSLEGWDTNYGYTF. The CDR3 coding sequence is TGCGCCAGCAGCTTGGAAGGGTGGGACACCAACTATGGCTACACCTTC. Variable domain in full (rest from reference TRBV5-1 and TRBJ1-2): KAGVTQTPRYLIKTRGQQVTLSCSPISGHRSVSWYQQTPGQGLQFLFEYFSETQRNKGNFPGRFSGRQFSNSRSEMNVSTLELGDSALYLCASSLEGWDTNYGYTFGSGTRLTVV.

The chain recombines TRBV6-2 or TRBV6-3 with TRBJ1-4; no clear D gene. The CDR3 runs 15 residues. CDR1 is MNHEY, CDR2 SVGEGT, per germline. V lost 6 bases and J lost 1, with 12 bases in between. This CDR3 reads CASRPSGVTNEKLFF. The CDR3, as DNA: TGTGCCAGCAGACCTTCCGGGGTAACTAATGAAAAACTGTTTTTT.

CDR3 loop: CASSQVLTGRATGELFF. CDR3 nucleotide sequence: TGCGCCAGCAGCCAAGTTTTAACAGGGCGGGCCACCGGGGAGCTGTTTTTT. J is TRBJ2-2 and V is TRBV4-1, with TRBD1 as a possible D gene (6 bases). The CDR3 sequence is 17 residues long. Trimming left V 1 base short and J 4 bases short, with 16 bases between. The germline CDR1 and CDR2 sequences are MGHRA and YSYEKL.

The J gene is TRBJ2-3, the V gene TRBV5-4; TRBD2 might be the D (6 bases). V lost 2 bases and J lost 6, with 16 bases in between. The CDR3 is 15 amino acids. Germline CDR1 reads SGHNT; CDR2 reads YYREEE (reference sequence). The CDR3 reads CASSLGRGGPDTQYF. The DNA of the CDR3 is TGTGCCAGCAGCTTAGGGCGGGGTGGGCCCGATACGCAGTATTTT.

In this sample, this clone turned up once. The chain links TRBV25-1 to TRBJ1-2; D perhaps matches TRBD1 (6 bases). Germline values: CDR1 MGHDK, CDR2 SYGVNS. The CDR3 consists of 14 residues. The V end was cut by 1 base, the J end by 5 bases, with 11 bases between. Here the CDR3 DNA reads TGTGCCAGCAGTGAATTCGGAACAGGGTATGGCTACACCTTC. Protein: CASSEFGTGYGYTF.

This chain uses TRBV27 with TRBJ2-1; 7 bases line up with TRBD1. The CDR3 consists of 15 residues. Trimming removed 4 bases from V and 8 bases from J; junction bases left unmatched: 11. Germline V lookup: CDR1 MNHEY, CDR2 SMNVEV (reference sequence). The CDR3 nucleotides are TGTGCCAGCAGTTCGGACAGGAAGGTTGGTGATGAGCAGTTCTTC. This encodes CASSSDRKVGDEQFF.

The chain combines TRBV7-2 with TRBJ1-1, with TRBD1 matching over 9 bases. The J segment lost 6 bases and the V segment lost 2 bases, leaving 4 bases of the junction unmatched. Germline V gene lookup returns CDR1 SGHTA and CDR2 FQGNSA. The CDR3 consists of 14 residues. CDR3 coding DNA: TGTGCCAGCAGCTTATTGGGGACAGGGTCTGAAGCTTTCTTT. Amino acids: CASSLLGTGSEAFF. The entire variable domain, with the rest obtained from reference TRBV7-2 and TRBJ1-1, is as follows: GAGVSQSPSNKVTEKGKDVELRCDPISGHTALYWYRQSLGQGLEFLIYFQGNSAPDKSGLPSDRFSAERTGGSVSTLTIQRTQQEDSAVYLCASSLLGTGSEAFFGQGTRLTVV.

The chain joins TRBV28 to TRBJ1-4; no clear D. CDR1 is MDHEN, CDR2 SYDVKM, per germline. Trimming removed 5 bases at V and 4 bases at J, with 11 bases between. The CDR3 extends over 14 amino acids. CDR3 sequence: CASSDGSYNEKLFF. The CDR3 DNA reads TGTGCCAGCAGTGACGGGAGTTATAATGAAAAACTGTTTTTT.